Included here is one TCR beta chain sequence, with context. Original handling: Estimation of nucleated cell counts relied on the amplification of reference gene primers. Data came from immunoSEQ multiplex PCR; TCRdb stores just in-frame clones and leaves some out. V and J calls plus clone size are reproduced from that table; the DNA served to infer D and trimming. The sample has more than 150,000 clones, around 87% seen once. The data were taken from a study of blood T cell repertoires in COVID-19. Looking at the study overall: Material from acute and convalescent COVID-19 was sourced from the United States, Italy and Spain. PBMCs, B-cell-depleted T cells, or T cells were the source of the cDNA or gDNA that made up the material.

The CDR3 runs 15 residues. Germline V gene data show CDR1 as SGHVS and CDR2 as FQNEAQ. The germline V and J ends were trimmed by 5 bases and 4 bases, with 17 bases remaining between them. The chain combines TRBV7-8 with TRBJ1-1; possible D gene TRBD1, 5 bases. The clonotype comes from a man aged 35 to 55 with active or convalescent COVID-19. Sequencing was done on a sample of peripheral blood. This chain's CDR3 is CASSQDLGEGTEAFF. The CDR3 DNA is TGTGCCAGCAGCCAAGATTTGGGGGAGGGCACTGAAGCTTTCTTT.